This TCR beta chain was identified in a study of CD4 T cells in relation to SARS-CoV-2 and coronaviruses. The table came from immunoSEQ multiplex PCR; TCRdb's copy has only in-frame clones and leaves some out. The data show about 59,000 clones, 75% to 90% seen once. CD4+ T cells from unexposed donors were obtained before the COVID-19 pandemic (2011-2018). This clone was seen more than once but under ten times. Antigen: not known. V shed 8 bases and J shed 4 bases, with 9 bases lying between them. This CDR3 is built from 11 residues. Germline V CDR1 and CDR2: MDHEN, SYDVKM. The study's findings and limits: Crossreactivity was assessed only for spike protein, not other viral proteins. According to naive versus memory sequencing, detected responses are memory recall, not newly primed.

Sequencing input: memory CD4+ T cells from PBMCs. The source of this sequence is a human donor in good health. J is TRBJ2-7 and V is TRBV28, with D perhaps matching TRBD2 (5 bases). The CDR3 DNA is TGTGCCAGCGCCCGGGGTTACGAGCAGTACTTC. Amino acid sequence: CASARGYEQYF.